This T cell receptor (beta chain) was retrieved from a study of beta chain features in type 1 diabetes. Study at large: Examination of sorted cells across all samples involved approximately 100,000,000 cells. Study-wide results and limits: All four CD4+ subsets from Type 1 diabetes patients carried moderately but significantly shorter TCRB CDR3s. In comparison with healthy donors, patients had naive, central memory and Treg TCRB repertoires that appeared more similar.

V lost 0 bases to trimming and J lost 12 bases, with 3 bases between them. Germline V gene lookup returns CDR1 SGHNT and CDR2 YENEEA. The CDR3 has 11 amino acids. This clone was found a few times. Its antigen is still unknown. The whole isolated RNA underwent reverse transcription, so sequencing captured expressed TCRB transcripts. Generated by immunoSEQ multiplex PCR, the TCRdb table keeps only in-frame clones and is missing some. The sample has hundreds of thousands of clones; roughly 13% are singletons. The J gene is TRBJ1-6, the V gene TRBV11-3; unclear D gene. This TCR was recovered from a man aged 18 to 30 with type 1 diabetes. Sequencing input: naive CD4+ T cells from blood. The DNA for the CDR3 is TGTGCCAGCAGCTTAGATGGACCCCTCCACTTT. It yields the protein CASSLDGPLHF.